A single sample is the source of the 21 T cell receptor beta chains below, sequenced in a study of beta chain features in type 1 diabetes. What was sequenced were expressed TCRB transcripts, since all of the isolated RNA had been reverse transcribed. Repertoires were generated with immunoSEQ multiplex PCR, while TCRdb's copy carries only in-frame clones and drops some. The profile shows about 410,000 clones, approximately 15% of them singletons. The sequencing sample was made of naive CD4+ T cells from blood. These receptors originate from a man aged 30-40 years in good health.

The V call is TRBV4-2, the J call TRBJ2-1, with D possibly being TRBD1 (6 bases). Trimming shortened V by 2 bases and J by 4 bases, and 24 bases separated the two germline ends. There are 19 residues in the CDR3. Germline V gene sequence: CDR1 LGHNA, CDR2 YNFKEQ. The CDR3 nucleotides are TGTGCCAGCAGCCAAAGATTAGTAAGTCGGGACACGACGTACAATGAGCAGTTCTTC. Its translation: CASSQRLVSRDTTYNEQFF.

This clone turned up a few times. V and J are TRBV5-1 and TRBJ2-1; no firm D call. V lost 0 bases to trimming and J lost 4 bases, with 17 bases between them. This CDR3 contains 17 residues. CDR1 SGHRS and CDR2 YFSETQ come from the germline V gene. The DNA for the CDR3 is TGCGCCAGCAGCTTGGGACCAAGCGCTTTTCTATACAATGAGCAGTTCTTC. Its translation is CASSLGPSAFLYNEQFF.

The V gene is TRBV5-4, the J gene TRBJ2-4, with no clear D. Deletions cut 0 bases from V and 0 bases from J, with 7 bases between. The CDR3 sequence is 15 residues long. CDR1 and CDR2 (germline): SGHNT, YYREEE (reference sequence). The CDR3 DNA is TGTGCCAGCAGCTTGGTAGACGGAGCCAAAAACATTCAGTACTTC. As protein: CASSLVDGAKNIQYF. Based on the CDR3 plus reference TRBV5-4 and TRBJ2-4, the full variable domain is ETGVTQSPTHLIKTRGQQVTLRCSSQSGHNTVSWYQQALGQGPQFIFQYYREEENGRGNFPPRFSGLQFPNYSSELNVNALELDDSALYLCASSLVDGAKNIQYFGAGTRLSVL.

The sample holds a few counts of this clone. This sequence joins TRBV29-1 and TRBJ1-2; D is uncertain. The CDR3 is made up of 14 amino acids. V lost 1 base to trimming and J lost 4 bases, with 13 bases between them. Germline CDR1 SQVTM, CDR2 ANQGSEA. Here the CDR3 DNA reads TGCAGCGTTGAAGCCCCCGGGGTGCCCTATGGCTACACCTTC. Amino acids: CSVEAPGVPYGYTF.

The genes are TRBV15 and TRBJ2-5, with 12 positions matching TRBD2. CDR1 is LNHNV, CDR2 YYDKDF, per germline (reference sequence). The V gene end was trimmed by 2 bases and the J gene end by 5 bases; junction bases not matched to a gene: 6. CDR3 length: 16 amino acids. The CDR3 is CATSRTRLAGEETQYF. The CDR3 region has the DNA TGTGCCACCAGCAGAACGAGACTAGCGGGGGAGGAGACCCAGTACTTC.

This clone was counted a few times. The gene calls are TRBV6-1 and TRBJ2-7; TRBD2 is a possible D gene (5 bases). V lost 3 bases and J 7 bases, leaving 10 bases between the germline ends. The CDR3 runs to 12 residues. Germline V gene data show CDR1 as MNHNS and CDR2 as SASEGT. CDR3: CASSDPRREQYV. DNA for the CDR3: TGTGCCAGCAGTGACCCCCGGAGGGAGCAGTACGTC.

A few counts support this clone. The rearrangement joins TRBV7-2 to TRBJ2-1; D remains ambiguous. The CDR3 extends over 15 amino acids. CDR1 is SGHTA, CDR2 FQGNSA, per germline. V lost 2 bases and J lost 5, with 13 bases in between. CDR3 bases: TGTGCCAGCAGCTTAAACCGCGGAGCCAACAATGAGCAGTTCTTC. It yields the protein CASSLNRGANNEQFF.

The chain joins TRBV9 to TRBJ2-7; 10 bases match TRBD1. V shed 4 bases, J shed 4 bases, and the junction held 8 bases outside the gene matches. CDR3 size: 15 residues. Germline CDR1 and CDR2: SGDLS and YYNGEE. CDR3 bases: TGTGCCAGCAGCCCGGGACAGGGGCTTTCTTACGAGCAGTACTTC. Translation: CASSPGQGLSYEQYF.

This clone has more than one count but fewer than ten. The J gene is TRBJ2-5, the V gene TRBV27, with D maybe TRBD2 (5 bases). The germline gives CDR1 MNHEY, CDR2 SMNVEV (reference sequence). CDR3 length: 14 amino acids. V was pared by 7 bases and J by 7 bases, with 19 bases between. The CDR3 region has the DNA TGTGCCAGCAAGATACGGGGAGAGGCCGGGACCCAGTACTTC. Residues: CASKIRGEAGTQYF.

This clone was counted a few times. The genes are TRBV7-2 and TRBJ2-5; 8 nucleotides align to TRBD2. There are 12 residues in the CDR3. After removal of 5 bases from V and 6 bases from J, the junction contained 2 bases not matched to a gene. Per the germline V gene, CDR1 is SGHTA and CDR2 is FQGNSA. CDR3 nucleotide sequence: TGTGCCAGCAGCGGACTAGCCCAGACCCAGTACTTC. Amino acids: CASSGLAQTQYF.

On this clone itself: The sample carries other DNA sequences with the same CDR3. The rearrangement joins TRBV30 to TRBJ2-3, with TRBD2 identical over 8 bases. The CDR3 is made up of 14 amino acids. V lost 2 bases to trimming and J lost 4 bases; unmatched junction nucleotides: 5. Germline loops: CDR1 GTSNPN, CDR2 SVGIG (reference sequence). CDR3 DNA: TGTGCCTGGAGTAGCGGGAGAGGCGCAGATACGCAGTATTTT. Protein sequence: CAWSSGRGADTQYF.

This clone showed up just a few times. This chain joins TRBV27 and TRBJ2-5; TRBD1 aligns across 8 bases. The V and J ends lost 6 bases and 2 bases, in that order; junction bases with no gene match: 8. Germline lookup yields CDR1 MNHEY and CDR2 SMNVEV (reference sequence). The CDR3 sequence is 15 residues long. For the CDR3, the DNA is TGTGCCAGCAGCTTCCGGACAGGGCTACAAGAGACCCAGTACTTC. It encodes CASSFRTGLQETQYF.

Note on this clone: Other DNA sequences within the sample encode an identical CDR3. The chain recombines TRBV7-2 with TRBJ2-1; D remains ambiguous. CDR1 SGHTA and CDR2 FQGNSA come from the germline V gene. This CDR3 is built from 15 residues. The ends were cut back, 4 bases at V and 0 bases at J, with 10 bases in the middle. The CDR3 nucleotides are TGTGCCAGCAGCTCGACACCAAGCTCCTACAATGAGCAGTTCTTC. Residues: CASSSTPSSYNEQFF.

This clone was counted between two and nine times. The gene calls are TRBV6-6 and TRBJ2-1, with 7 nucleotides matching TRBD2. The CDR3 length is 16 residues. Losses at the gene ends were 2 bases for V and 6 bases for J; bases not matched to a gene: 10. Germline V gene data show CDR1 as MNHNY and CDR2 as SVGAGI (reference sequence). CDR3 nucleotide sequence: TGTGCCAGCAGTTACCCCACTAGCGCATACGGCAATGAGCAGTTCTTC. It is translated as CASSYPTSAYGNEQFF.

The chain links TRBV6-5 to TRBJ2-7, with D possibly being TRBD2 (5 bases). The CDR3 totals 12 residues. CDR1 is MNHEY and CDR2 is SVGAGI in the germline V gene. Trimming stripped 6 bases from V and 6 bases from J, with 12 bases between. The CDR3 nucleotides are TGTGCCAGCAGGAGGTCGGGAAGCGAGCAGTACTTC. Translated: CASRRSGSEQYF.

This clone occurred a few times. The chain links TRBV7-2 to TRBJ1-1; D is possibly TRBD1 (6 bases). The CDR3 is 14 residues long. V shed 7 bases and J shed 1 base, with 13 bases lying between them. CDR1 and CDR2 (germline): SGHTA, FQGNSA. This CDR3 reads CASKSDRQNTEAFF. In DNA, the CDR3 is TGTGCCAGCAAGTCGGACAGACAGAACACTGAAGCTTTCTTT.

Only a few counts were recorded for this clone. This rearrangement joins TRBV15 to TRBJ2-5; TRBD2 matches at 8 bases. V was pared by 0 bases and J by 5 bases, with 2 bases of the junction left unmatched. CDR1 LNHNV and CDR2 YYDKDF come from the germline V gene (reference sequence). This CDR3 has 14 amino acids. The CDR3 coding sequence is TGTGCCACCAGCAGAGATAGGACTAGCGAGACCCAGTACTTC. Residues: CATSRDRTSETQYF.

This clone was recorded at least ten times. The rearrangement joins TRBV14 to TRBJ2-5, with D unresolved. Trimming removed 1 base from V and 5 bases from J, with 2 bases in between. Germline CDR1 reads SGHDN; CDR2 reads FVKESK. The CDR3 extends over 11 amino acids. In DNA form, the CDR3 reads TGTGCCAGCAGCCAAGTTGAGACCCAGTACTTC. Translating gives CASSQVETQYF. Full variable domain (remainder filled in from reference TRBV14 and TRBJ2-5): EAGVTQFPSHSVIEKGQTVTLRCDPISGHDNLYWYRRVMGKEIKFLLHFVKESKQDESGMPNNRFLAERTGGTYSTLKVQPAELEDSGVYFCASSQVETQYFGPGTRLLVL.

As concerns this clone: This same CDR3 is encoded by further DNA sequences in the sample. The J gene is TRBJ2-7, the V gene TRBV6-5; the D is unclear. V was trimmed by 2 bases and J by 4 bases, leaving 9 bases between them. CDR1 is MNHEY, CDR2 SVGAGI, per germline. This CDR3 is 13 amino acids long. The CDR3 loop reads CASSYRVGYEQYV. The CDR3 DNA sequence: TGTGCCAGCAGTTACAGGGTGGGGTACGAGCAGTACGTC.

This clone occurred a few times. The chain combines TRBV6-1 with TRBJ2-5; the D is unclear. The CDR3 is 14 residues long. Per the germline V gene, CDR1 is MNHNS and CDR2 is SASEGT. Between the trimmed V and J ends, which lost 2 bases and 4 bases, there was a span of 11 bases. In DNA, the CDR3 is TGTGCCAGCAGTGAAACCTATCCGTTAGAGACCCAGTACTTC. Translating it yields CASSETYPLETQYF.

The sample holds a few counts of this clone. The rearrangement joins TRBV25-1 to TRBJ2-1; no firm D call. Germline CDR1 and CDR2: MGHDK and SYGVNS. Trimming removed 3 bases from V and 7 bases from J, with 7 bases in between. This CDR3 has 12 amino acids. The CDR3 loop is CASSDAENEQFF. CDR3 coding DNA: TGTGCCAGCAGTGACGCGGAGAATGAGCAGTTCTTC.